This T cell receptor beta chain is from a study of blood T cell repertoires in COVID-19. The CDR3 extends over 11 amino acids. Germline V gives CDR1 DFQATT, CDR2 SNEGSKA (reference sequence). Trimming shortened V by 3 bases and J by 11 bases, and 11 bases separated the two germline ends. Assay: immunoSEQ multiplex PCR; the TCRdb copy retains only in-frame clones and omits some. In the table there are about 250,000 clones, approximately 86% of which are singletons. The chain links TRBV20-1 to TRBJ1-5; D gene ambiguous. The sequenced material came from peripheral blood. This TCR was recovered from a woman aged 55-75 years who had recovered from COVID-19. The CDR3 bases are TGCAGTGCTAGTGTTACAGTATCCCAGCATTTT. As protein: CSASVTVSQHF.